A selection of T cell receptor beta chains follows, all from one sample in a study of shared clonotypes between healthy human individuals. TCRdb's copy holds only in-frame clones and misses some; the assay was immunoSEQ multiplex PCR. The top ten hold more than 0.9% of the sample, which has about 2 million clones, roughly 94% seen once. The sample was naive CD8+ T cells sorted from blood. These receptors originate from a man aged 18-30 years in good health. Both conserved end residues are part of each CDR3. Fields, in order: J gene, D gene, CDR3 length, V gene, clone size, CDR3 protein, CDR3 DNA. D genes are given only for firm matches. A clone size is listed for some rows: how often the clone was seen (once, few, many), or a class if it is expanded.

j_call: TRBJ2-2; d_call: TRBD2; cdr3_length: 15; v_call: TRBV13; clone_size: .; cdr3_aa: CASSPGTSWAGELFF; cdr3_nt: TGTGCCAGCAGCCCAGGGACTAGCTGGGCCGGGGAGCTGTTTTTT
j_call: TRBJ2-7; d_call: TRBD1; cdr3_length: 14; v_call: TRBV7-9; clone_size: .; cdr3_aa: CASSQGQGAGEQYF; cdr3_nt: TGTGCCAGCAGTCAAGGACAGGGGGCTGGCGAGCAGTACTTC
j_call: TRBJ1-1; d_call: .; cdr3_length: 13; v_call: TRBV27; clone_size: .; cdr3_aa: CASSFYANTEAFF; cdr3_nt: TGTGCCAGCAGTTTCTATGCTAACACTGAAGCTTTCTTT
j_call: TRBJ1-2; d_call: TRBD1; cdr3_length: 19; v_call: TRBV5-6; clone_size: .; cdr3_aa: CASSLARDKDRASNYGYTF; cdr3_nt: TGTGCCAGCAGCTTGGCGCGGGATAAGGACAGGGCCTCAAACTATGGCTACACCTTC
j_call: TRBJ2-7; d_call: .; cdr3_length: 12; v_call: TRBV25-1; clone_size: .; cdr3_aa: CASSESYYEQYF; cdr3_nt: TGTGCCAGCAGTGAATCCTATTACGAGCAGTACTTC
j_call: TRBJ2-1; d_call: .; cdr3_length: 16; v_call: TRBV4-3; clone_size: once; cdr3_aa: CASSQDTGYGYNEQFF; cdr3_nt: TGCGCCAGCAGCCAAGATACAGGATACGGCTACAATGAGCAGTTCTTC
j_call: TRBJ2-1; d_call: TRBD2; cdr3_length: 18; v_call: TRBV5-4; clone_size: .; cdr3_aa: CASSLGLAGGPLYNEQFF; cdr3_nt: TGTGCCAGCAGCTTGGGATTAGCGGGGGGGCCCCTATACAATGAGCAGTTCTTC
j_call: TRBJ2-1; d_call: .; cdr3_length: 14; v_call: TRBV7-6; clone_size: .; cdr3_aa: CASSLRAISTEQFF; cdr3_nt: TGTGCCAGCAGCTTAAGGGCCATATCAACTGAGCAGTTCTTC
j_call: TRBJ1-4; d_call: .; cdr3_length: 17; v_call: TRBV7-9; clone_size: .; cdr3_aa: CASSYPSEANHNEKLFF; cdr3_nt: TGTGCCAGCAGCTACCCCTCTGAGGCAAACCATAATGAAAAACTGTTTTTT
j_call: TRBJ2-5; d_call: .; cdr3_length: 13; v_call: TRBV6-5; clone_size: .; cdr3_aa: CASSGTDQETQYF; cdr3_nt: TGTGCCAGCAGCGGGACCGACCAAGAGACCCAGTACTTC
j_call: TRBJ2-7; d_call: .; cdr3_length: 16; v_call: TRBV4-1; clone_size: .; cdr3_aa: CASSQVSAGAAYEQYF; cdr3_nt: TGCGCCAGCAGCCAAGTCTCGGCAGGGGCGGCGTACGAGCAGTACTTC
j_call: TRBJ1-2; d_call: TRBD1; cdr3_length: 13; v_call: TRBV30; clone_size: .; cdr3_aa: CAWSLVDRLSYTF; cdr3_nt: TGTGCCTGGAGTTTGGTGGACAGGCTCTCCTACACCTTC
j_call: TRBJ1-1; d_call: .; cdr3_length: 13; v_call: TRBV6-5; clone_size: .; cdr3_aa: CASSYQVGTEAFF; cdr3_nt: TGTGCCAGCAGTTACCAGGTGGGGACTGAAGCTTTCTTT
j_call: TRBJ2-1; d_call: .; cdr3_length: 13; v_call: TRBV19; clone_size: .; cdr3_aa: CASSRDLVNEQFF; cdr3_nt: TGTGCCAGTAGTCGGGACCTTGTCAATGAGCAGTTCTTC
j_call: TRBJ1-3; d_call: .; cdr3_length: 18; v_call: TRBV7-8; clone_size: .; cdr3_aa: CASSLVQIGESSGNTIYF; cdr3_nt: TGTGCCAGCAGCTTGGTCCAGATCGGGGAGTCTTCTGGAAACACCATATATTTT
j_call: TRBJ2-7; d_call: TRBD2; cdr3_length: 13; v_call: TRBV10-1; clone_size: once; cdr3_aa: CASSVGGFYEQYF; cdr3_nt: TGCGCCAGCAGTGTGGGGGGGTTCTACGAGCAGTACTTC
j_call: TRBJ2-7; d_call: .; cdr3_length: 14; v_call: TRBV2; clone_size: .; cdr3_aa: CASSADTLTYEQYF; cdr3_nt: TGTGCCAGCAGTGCCGACACCTTGACCTACGAGCAGTACTTC
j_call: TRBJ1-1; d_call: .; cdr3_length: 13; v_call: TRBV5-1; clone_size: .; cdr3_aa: CASSPGMNTEAFF; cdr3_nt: TGCGCCAGCAGCCCAGGGATGAACACTGAAGCTTTCTTT
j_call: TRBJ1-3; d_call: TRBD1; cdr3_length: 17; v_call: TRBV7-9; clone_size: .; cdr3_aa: CASSGRTGSSSGNTIYF; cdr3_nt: TGTGCCAGCAGCGGCCGGACAGGGTCCTCCTCTGGAAACACCATATATTTT
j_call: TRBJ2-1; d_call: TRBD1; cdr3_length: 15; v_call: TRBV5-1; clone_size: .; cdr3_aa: CASSQRQGRYNEQFF; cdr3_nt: TGCGCCAGCAGCCAGAGACAGGGGCGATACAATGAGCAGTTCTTC
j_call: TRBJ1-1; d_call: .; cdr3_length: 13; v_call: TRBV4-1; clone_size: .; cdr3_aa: CASSQASWTEAFF; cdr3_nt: TGCGCCAGCAGCCAAGCCTCCTGGACTGAAGCTTTCTTT
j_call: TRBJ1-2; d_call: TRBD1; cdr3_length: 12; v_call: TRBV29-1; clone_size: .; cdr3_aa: CSVVRTGGGYTF; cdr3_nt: TGCAGCGTTGTCCGAACAGGGGGCGGCTACACCTTC
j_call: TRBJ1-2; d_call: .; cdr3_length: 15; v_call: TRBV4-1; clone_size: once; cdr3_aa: CASSQVHPGLYGYTF; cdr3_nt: TGCGCCAGCAGCCAAGTCCACCCAGGGTTATATGGCTACACCTTC
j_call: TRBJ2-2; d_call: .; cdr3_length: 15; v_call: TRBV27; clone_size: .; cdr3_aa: CASSISAEGSGELFF; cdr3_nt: TGTGCCAGCAGTATTTCAGCGGAAGGGTCCGGGGAGCTGTTTTTT
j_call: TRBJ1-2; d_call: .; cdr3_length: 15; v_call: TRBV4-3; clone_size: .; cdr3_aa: CASSQDQGGNYGYTF; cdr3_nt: TGCGCCAGCAGCCAAGATCAGGGAGGGAACTATGGCTACACCTTC
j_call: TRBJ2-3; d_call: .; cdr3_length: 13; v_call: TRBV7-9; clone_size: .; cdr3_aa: CASDQSVEKTQYF; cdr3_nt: TGTGCCAGCGATCAAAGTGTGGAAAAAACGCAGTATTTT
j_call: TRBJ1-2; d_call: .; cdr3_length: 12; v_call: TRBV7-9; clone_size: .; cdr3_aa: CASSLDRLGYTF; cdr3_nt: TGTGCCAGCAGCTTAGACCGTCTCGGCTACACCTTC
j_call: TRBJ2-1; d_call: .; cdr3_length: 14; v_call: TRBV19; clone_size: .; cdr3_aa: CASSPPIHGSEQFF; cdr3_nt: TGTGCCAGTAGTCCCCCCATACATGGAAGTGAGCAGTTCTTC
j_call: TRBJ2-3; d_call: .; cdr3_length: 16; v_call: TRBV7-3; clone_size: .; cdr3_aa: CASSLGPSPSTDTQYF; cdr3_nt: TGTGCCAGCAGCCTAGGACCTAGCCCGAGCACAGATACGCAGTATTTT
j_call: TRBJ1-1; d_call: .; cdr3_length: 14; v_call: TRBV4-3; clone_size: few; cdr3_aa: CASSQTFSDTEAFF; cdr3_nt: TGCGCCAGCAGCCAGACGTTTAGTGACACTGAAGCTTTCTTT
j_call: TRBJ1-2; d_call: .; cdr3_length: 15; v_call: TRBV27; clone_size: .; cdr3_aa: CASSPYEDRDYGYTF; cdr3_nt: TGTGCCAGCAGTCCTTACGAAGACAGAGACTATGGCTACACCTTC
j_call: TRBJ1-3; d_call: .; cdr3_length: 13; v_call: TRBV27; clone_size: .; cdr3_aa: CASGQISGNTIYF; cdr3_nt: TGTGCCAGCGGACAAATCTCTGGAAACACCATATATTTT
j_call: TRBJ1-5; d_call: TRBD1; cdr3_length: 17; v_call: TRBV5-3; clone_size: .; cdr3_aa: CARSRKTGGYSNQPQHF; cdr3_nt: TGTGCCAGAAGCCGAAAGACAGGGGGTTATAGCAATCAGCCCCAGCATTTT
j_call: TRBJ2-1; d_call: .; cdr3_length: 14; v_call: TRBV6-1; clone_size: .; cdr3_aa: CASSEVRVYNEQFF; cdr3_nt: TGTGCCAGCAGTGAAGTTAGGGTTTACAATGAGCAGTTCTTC
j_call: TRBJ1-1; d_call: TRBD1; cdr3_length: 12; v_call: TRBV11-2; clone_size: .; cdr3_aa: CASSWTGTEAFF; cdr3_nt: TGTGCCAGCAGCTGGACAGGGACTGAAGCTTTCTTT
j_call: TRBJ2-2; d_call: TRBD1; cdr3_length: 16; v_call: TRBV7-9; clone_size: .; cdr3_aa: CASSLRDSLNTGELFF; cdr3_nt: TGTGCCAGCAGCTTACGGGACAGCCTGAACACCGGGGAGCTGTTTTTT
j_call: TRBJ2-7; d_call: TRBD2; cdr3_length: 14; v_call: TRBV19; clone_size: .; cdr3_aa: CASSMGLGSYEQYF; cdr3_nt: TGTGCCAGTAGTATGGGACTAGGGTCCTACGAGCAGTACTTC
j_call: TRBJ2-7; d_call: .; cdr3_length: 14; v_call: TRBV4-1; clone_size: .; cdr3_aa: CASSLLVESYEQYF; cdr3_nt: TGCGCCAGCAGCCTTTTGGTGGAAAGCTACGAGCAGTACTTC
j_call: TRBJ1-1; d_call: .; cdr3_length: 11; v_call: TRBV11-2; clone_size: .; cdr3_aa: CATYFGGEAFF; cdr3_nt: TGTGCCACTTACTTCGGGGGGGAAGCTTTCTTT
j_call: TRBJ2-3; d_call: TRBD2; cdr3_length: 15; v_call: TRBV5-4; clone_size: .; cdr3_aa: CASSLSSGSSDTQYF; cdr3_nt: TGTGCCAGCAGCTTGTCCAGCGGGAGCTCAGATACGCAGTATTTT
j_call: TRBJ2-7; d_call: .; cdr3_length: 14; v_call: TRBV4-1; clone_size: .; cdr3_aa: CASSQIGGSYEQYF; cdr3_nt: TGCGCCAGCAGCCAAATTGGAGGGTCCTACGAGCAGTACTTC
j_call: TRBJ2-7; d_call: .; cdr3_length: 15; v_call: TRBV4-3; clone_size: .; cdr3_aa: CASSQDRGWGNEQYF; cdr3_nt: TGCGCCAGCAGCCAAGATCGAGGGTGGGGGAACGAGCAGTACTTC
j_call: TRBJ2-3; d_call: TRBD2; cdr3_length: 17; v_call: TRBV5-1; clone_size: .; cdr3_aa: CASSFLLAGGGTDTQYF; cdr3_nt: TGCGCCAGCAGCTTCCTTCTTGCGGGAGGTGGCACAGATACGCAGTATTTT
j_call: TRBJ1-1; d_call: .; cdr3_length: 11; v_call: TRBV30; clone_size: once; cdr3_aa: CAWSFAAEAFF; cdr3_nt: TGTGCCTGGAGTTTTGCGGCTGAAGCTTTCTTT
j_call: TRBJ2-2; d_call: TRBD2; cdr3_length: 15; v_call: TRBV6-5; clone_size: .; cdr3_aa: CASTVAGEGTGELFF; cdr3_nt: TGTGCCAGCACCGTAGCGGGAGAGGGCACCGGGGAGCTGTTTTTT